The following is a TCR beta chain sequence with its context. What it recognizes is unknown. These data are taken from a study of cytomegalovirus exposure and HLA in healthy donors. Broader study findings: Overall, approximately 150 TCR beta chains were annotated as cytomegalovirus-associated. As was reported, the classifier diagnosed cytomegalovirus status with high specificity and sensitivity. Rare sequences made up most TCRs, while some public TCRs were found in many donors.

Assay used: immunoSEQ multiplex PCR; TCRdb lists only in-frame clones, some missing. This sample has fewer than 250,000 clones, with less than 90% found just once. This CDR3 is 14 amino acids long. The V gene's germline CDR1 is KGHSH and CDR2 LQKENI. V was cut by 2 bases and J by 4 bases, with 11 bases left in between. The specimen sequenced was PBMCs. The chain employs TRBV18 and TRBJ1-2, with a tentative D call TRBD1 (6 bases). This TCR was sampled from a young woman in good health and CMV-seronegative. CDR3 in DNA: TGTGCCAGCTCACCAGAAAGCAGGGGCTATGGCTACACCTTC. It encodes CASSPESRGYGYTF.